These T cell receptor beta chains were read from a single sample in a study of T cells in Graves' hyperthyroidism and ophthalmopathy. TCRdb ran MiXCR on the multiplex PCR reads and lists one entry per CDR3 protein. The repertoire includes around 300,000 distinct CDR3 sequences, roughly 13% of them detected once, and 30% to 35% sits in the top ten. The sample taken for sequencing was blood. Source of these receptors: a woman aged 40 to 50 with Graves' ophthalmopathy. Each CDR3 is given with its conserved first and last residue. D genes are given only for firm matches. Clone size is stated in some rows and not others, as once, few, many or a class when expanded.

D | J | V | size | length | DNA | CDR3
NA | TRBJ2-7 | TRBV20-1 | NA | 15 | TGCAGTGCTAGAGATGGGGGCGAAGCTTTAGGCGAGCAGTACTTC | CSARDGGEALGEQYF
NA | TRBJ2-1 | TRBV27 | many | 15 | TGTGCCAGCAGAAGAGGGATATCTCGCTACAATGAGCAGTTCTTC | CASRRGISRYNEQFF
NA | TRBJ1-6 | TRBV28 | many | 13 | TGTGCCAGCAGTCCCAGGGTTAGGTCACCCCTCCACTTT | CASSPRVRSPLHF
NA | TRBJ1-6 | TRBV5-1 | many | 15 | TGCGCCAGCAGCACTGGACAGCTAGCCAATTCACCCCTCCACTTT | CASSTGQLANSPLHF
NA | TRBJ2-5 | TRBV20-1 | NA | 15 | TGCAGTGCTAGCCGCTCGGACAGACGCGGAAAGACCCAGTACTTC | CSASRSDRRGKTQYF
TRBD1 | TRBJ2-7 | TRBV6-1 | many | 16 | TGTGCCAGCAGAGGACCTCGGGACAGGGGTGAGCACGAGCAGTACTTC | CASRGPRDRGEHEQYF
TRBD2 | TRBJ2-5 | TRBV2 | few | 18 | TGTGCCAGCAGCTTGGGGGCCGGGGGGGCCGGATTCCGGGAGACCCAGTACTTC | CASSLGAGGAGFRETQYF
NA | TRBJ2-2 | TRBV5-6 | NA | 12 | TGTGCCAGCAGCTTCGGGGAAGGGGAGCTGTTTTTT | CASSFGEGELFF
TRBD2 | TRBJ2-5 | TRBV6-1 | NA | 19 | TGTGCCAGTGCTAGCGGGGGGGCCTTCAACTGGTTCAGCCAAGAGACCCAGTACTTC | CASASGGAFNWFSQETQYF
NA | TRBJ2-1 | TRBV6-6 | few | 15 | TGTGCCAGCAGTTACTCAGGCAGGGCCTACAATGAGCAGTTCTTC | CASSYSGRAYNEQFF
NA | TRBJ1-3 | TRBV6-2/TRBV6-3 | NA | 13 | TGTGCCAGCCGATTTAGCTCTGGAAACACCATATATTTT | CASRFSSGNTIYF
NA | TRBJ2-7 | TRBV6-1 | NA | 13 | TGTGCCACCTCCGGGACACAGACCTACGAGCAGTACTTC | CATSGTQTYEQYF
NA | TRBJ1-4 | TRBV6-1 | few | 12 | NA | CASSGGGGNCFF
TRBD1 | TRBJ1-1 | TRBV2 | many | 16 | TGTGCCAGCAGTACGGACAGGGTAGAGTTAGGCGCTGAAGCTTTCTTT | CASSTDRVELGAEAFF
NA | TRBJ2-5 | TRBV29-1 | few | 11 | TGCAGCGTTGAGATTGGAGGGACCCAGTACTTC | CSVEIGGTQYF
NA | TRBJ1-1 | TRBV28 | NA | 15 | TGTGCCAGCGAGCGTGTGGACAGTATGAACGCTGAAGCTTTCTTT | CASERVDSMNAEAFF
TRBD2 | TRBJ2-3 | TRBV9 | NA | 16 | TGTGCCAGCAGCGTAGCTACCGGGGGGGGCACAGATACGCAGTATTTT | CASSVATGGGTDTQYF
NA | TRBJ1-5 | TRBV7-4 | many | 19 | TGTGCCAGCAGCTTTTATTCCCGACAACGACAGGTGGTGGTTCAGCCCCAGCATTTT | CASSFYSRQRQVVVQPQHF
NA | TRBJ1-2 | TRBV2 | many | 14 | TGTGCCAGCAGTGAAAGAAGGACAGCCTATGGCTACACCTTC | CASSERRTAYGYTF
NA | TRBJ1-5 | TRBV27 | many | 13 | TGTGCCAGCAGTAGGTGGGGCAATCAGCCCCAGCATTTT | CASSRWGNQPQHF
NA | TRBJ1-2 | TRBV5-5 | NA | 12 | TGTGCCAGCAGCCCTAGAGGGGGTGGCTACACCTTC | CASSPRGGGYTF
NA | TRBJ1-2 | TRBV12-3/TRBV12-4 | few | 16 | TGTGCCAGCATTCTTCTAAGGGAGACTCCTAACTATGGCTACACCTTC | CASILLRETPNYGYTF
TRBD2 | TRBJ2-3 | TRBV27 | many | 14 | TGTGCCAGCAGTTTAGCGGGGGGAATGGATACGCAGTATTTT | CASSLAGGMDTQYF
NA | TRBJ1-1 | TRBV6-1 | many | 13 | TGTGCCGCAAGTCGGGTTGCGTTTACTGAAGCTTTCTTT | CAASRVAFTEAFF